This entry describes one T cell receptor beta chain. A constant-region primer primed TCR beta cDNA synthesis from about 0.55 ug of total RNA. ARM-PCR, slightly modified, supplied the TCR beta libraries through three nested multiplex PCR rounds. The first two PCR rounds used TRBV1-TRBV30 forward primers with a C-beta reverse primer, about 10 cycles each. From the multiplex PCR reads, TCRdb called clonotypes with MiXCR, one entry per CDR3 protein. The sample includes about 120,000 distinct CDR3 sequences, 60% to 70% of them seen just once. The data stem from a study of tumor-infiltrating lymphocytes in primary liver carcinoma. Study background: Measuring about 4.2 to 10 cm across, the tumors were staged as T1-T3 N0M0. Sample yields, roughly 3.65 to 8 million productive TCRbeta reads, were similar across the tissue types.

Co-extraction of RNA and DNA was performed on about 20-32 mg of unsorted bulk tissue. The junction had 7 bases not matched to a gene; V was cut back by 10 bases and J by 6 bases. Germline V CDR1 and CDR2: MDHEN, SYDVKM. The CDR3 consists of 14 residues. V usage is TRBV28 and J usage is TRBJ2-5; the match to TRBD2 covers 14 bases. The receptor comes from a woman aged 60-75 years with primary liver carcinoma and hepatitis B virus infection. Sequencing was carried out using liver tumor tissue from sampling region 1. As for subset: tumor region T1, superior pole. For the CDR3, the DNA is TGTGCCAACTCGACTAGCGGGAGGGAAAAGACCCAGTACTTC. Its protein product is CANSTSGREKTQYF.